The next 21 T cell receptor beta chains were all read from a single sample in a study of blood T cell repertoires in COVID-19. TCRdb's copy holds only in-frame clones and misses some; the assay was immunoSEQ multiplex PCR. The repertoire has roughly 200,000 clones, roughly nine tenths of them found once; the top ten carry approximately 12%. The material sequenced was peripheral blood. The origin of the receptors is a woman under 30 who had recovered from COVID-19.

The table lists this clone with a count of one. The rearrangement joins TRBV5-4 to TRBJ2-7, with TRBD1 matching 9 bases. CDR1 is SGHNT, CDR2 YYREEE, per germline (reference sequence). The ends lost 2 bases at V and 4 bases at J; junction bases unmatched: 10. The CDR3 is 16 amino acids. CDR3 sequence (DNA): TGTGCCAGCAGCTTATTCGGGACAGGGACCCTTTACGAGCAGTACTTC. This codes for CASSLFGTGTLYEQYF.

The rearrangement joins TRBV6-2 or TRBV6-3 to TRBJ2-1; 10 nucleotides match TRBD2. This CDR3 has 17 amino acids. V was pared by 5 bases and J by 6 bases, with 13 bases of the junction left unmatched. Per the germline V gene, CDR1 is MNHEY and CDR2 is SVGEGT. The DNA for the CDR3 is TGTGCCAGCAGTAACGGGGTAAGCGGGAGGGGCTTCAATGAGCAGTTCTTC. This translates into CASSNGVSGRGFNEQFF.

This chain links TRBV13 with TRBJ2-1; D might be TRBD2 (5 bases). Per germline, CDR1 PRHDT and CDR2 FYEKMQ (reference sequence). V dropped 1 base and J dropped 5 bases, with 15 bases sitting between them. There are 16 residues in the CDR3. CDR3 in amino acids: CASSLEVGASHNEQFF. The DNA of the CDR3 is TGTGCCAGCAGCTTAGAGGTGGGAGCTTCCCACAATGAGCAGTTCTTC.

V gene TRBV13 combines with J gene TRBJ1-2; 10 nucleotides agree with TRBD1. This CDR3 spans 14 amino acids. Germline-derived CDR1 and CDR2 are PRHDT and FYEKMQ (reference sequence). The V and J ends lost 4 bases and 8 bases, in that order; junction bases with no gene match: 7. The CDR3 nucleotides read TGTGCCAGCAGCTCCCCGGGACAGGGGTTCGGCTACACCTTC. Its translation is CASSSPGQGFGYTF.

This clone was observed a few times. The chain combines TRBV30 with TRBJ2-7; 7 nucleotides match TRBD2. Germline lookup yields CDR1 GTSNPN and CDR2 SVGIG (reference sequence). The CDR3 consists of 15 residues. Trimming took 6 bases from V and 2 from J; bases not matched to a gene: 13. Here the CDR3 reads CACEAGDLGPYEQYF. The CDR3 DNA is TGTGCCTGCGAGGCGGGGGACTTAGGGCCCTACGAGCAGTACTTC.

This clone has only a few counts. The V and J genes are TRBV10-1 and TRBJ2-7; 11 bases line up with TRBD2. V shed 5 bases, J shed 1 base, and the junction held 1 base outside the gene matches. The CDR3 consists of 14 residues. Germline CDR1 and CDR2: WNHNN and SYGVQD (reference sequence). As DNA, the CDR3 is TGCGCCAGCAGTCCTAGCGGGAGGTCCTACGAGCAGTACTTC. Amino acids: CASSPSGRSYEQYF.

The gene calls are TRBV6-4 and TRBJ2-1; D possibly corresponds to TRBD2 (6 bases). CDR1 MRHNA and CDR2 SNTAGT come from the germline V gene. CDR3 length equals 13 residues. The V end lost 5 bases, the J end lost 9 bases, and 14 bases lay between the germline ends. The CDR3 DNA is TGTGCCAGCAGTTTACCCGGGGGTGGTGAGCAGTTCTTC. Its protein product is CASSLPGGGEQFF.

The chain joins TRBV6-2 or TRBV6-3 to TRBJ2-2, with D tentatively TRBD2 (5 bases). The germline CDR1 and CDR2 sequences are MNHEY and SVGEGT. This CDR3 has 16 amino acids. Trimming removed 6 bases at V and 2 bases at J, with 16 bases between. The CDR3 DNA is TGTGCCAGCAGCCGACTTACAAGCGGAAACACCGGGGAGCTGTTTTTT. As protein: CASSRLTSGNTGELFF.

The chain is built from TRBV7-2 and TRBJ2-7; 7 bases agree with TRBD2. The CDR3 extends over 13 amino acids. V shed 5 bases and J 7 bases; nucleotides not matched to a gene: 8. The germline V gene encodes CDR1 SGHTA and CDR2 FQGNSA. The CDR3 DNA reads TGTGCCAGCAGCCAGAGTAGCGGGTTGGAGCAGTACTTC. This codes for CASSQSSGLEQYF.

The chain links TRBV6-4 to TRBJ2-2, with D unresolved. The CDR3 has 15 amino acids. The ends were cut back, 0 bases at V and 2 bases at J, with 7 bases in the middle. CDR1 is MRHNA, CDR2 SNTAGT, per germline. The CDR3 nucleotides are TGTGCCAGCAGTGACTCTAGCACCAACACCGGGGAGCTGTTTTTT. This translates into CASSDSSTNTGELFF.

The rearrangement joins TRBV30 to TRBJ1-1; D not certain. The CDR3 consists of 11 residues. The germline gives CDR1 GTSNPN, CDR2 SVGIG (reference sequence). Trimming removed 3 bases at V and 1 base at J, with 3 bases between. CDR3 nucleotides: TGTGCCTGGAGGAGGAACACTGAAGCTTTCTTT. Its translation: CAWRRNTEAFF. Supplemented by reference TRBV30 and TRBJ1-1, the full variable domain reads SQTIHQWPATLVQPVGSPLSLECTVEGTSNPNLYWYRQAAGRGLQLLFYSVGIGQISSEVPQNLSASRPQDRQFILSSKKLLLSDSGFYLCAWRRNTEAFFGQGTRLTVV.

This clone was detected only a few times. The V and J genes are TRBV30 and TRBJ1-3; D unresolved. Germline V gene lookup returns CDR1 GTSNPN and CDR2 SVGIG (reference sequence). This CDR3 region has 11 residues. The CDR3 loop reads CAFLLGDTIYF. The CDR3 bases are TGTGCTTTTCTTCTCGGGGACACCATATATTTT. The whole variable domain, filled in from reference TRBV30 and TRBJ1-3, reads SQTIHQWPATLVQPVGSPLSLECTVEGTSNPNLYWYRQAAGRGLQLLFYSVGIGQISSEVPQNLSASRPQDRQFILSSKKLLLSDSGFYLCAFLLGDTIYFGEGSWLTVV.

The chain carries TRBV27 and TRBJ2-2, with TRBD2 matching 15 bases. Losses at the gene ends were 5 bases for V and 5 bases for J; bases not matched to a gene: 12. The CDR3 spans 19 residues. Germline CDR1 reads MNHEY; CDR2 reads SMNVEV (reference sequence). CDR3 region: CASSPIGLAGGPFTGELFF. The CDR3 DNA sequence: TGTGCCAGCAGTCCTATTGGACTAGCGGGAGGGCCATTTACCGGGGAGCTGTTTTTT.

This clone came up a few times. This chain's CDR3 is CASSLVVRREGGYTF. The CDR3 bases are TGTGCCAGCAGCTTAGTGGTTAGGCGGGAAGGCGGCTACACCTTC. The chain links TRBV7-2 to TRBJ1-2; D is unclear. There are 15 residues in the CDR3. CDR1 is SGHTA, CDR2 FQGNSA, per germline. Trimming removed 1 base at V and 8 bases at J, with 17 bases between.

The chain couples TRBV6-2 or TRBV6-3 to TRBJ2-1; no clear D. This CDR3 has 11 residues. Trimming removed 6 bases from V and 6 bases from J, with 6 bases in between. Per germline, CDR1 MNHEY and CDR2 SVGEGT. The CDR3 spells CASSVSNEQFF. In nucleotides, the CDR3 is TGTGCCAGCAGCGTTAGCAATGAGCAGTTCTTC.

J is TRBJ2-2 and V is TRBV5-5; 8 bases map to TRBD1. V lost 6 bases to trimming and J lost 3 bases; unmatched junction nucleotides: 7. This CDR3 is built from 15 residues. Germline CDR1 is SGHKS and CDR2 is YYEKEE (reference sequence). Here the CDR3 reads CASKMTGADTGELFF. CDR3 nucleotide sequence: TGTGCCAGCAAAATGACAGGGGCGGACACCGGGGAGCTGTTTTTT.

The V call is TRBV10-3, the J call TRBJ2-1; 11 bases map to TRBD1. Trimming at V came to 3 bases and at J to 8 bases, leaving 6 bases not matched to a gene. This CDR3 is built from 15 residues. CDR1 is ENHRY and CDR2 is SYGVKD in the germline V gene. The CDR3, as DNA: TGTGCCATCAGTGAACTTCCGGGACAGGGGGATGAGCAGTTCTTC. This codes for CAISELPGQGDEQFF.

This clone has at least ten counts. The V call is TRBV25-1, the J call TRBJ2-7; TRBD1 is a possible D gene (6 bases). Deletions cut 4 bases from V and 3 bases from J, with 16 bases between. Germline V gene data show CDR1 as MGHDK and CDR2 as SYGVNS. The CDR3 extends over 15 amino acids. The CDR3 reads CASSGLTGHRYEQYF. In DNA form, the CDR3 reads TGTGCCAGCAGTGGGCTGACGGGACACCGCTACGAGCAGTACTTC.

The V call is TRBV4-3, the J call TRBJ1-4, with D possibly TRBD1 on 6 matching bases. Germline CDR1 reads LGHNA; CDR2 reads YSLEER. V was trimmed by 0 bases and J by 0 bases, leaving 11 bases between them. The length of the CDR3 is 17 residues. In DNA, the CDR3 is TGCGCCAGCAGCCAAGAAGTGAGGGGGTCAACTAATGAAAAACTGTTTTTT. Its protein is CASSQEVRGSTNEKLFF.

The chain has TRBV5-4 and TRBJ2-3; D uncertain. This CDR3 spans 11 amino acids. CDR1 is SGHNT, CDR2 YYREEE, per germline (reference sequence). The V end lost 4 bases, the J end lost 4 bases, and 4 bases lay between the germline ends. The CDR3 reads CASSHSDTQYF. As DNA, the CDR3 is TGTGCCAGCAGCCATTCAGATACGCAGTATTTT.

CDR3 amino acids: CASSYSWTGVPYGYTF. CDR3 nucleotides: TGTGCCAGCAGTTACTCCTGGACAGGGGTCCCCTATGGCTACACCTTC. The rearrangement links TRBV6-5 to TRBJ1-2; TRBD1 matches 9 bases. Germline lookup yields CDR1 MNHEY and CDR2 SVGAGI. This CDR3 contains 16 residues. V dropped 0 bases and J dropped 4; count of bases not matched to a gene: 6.